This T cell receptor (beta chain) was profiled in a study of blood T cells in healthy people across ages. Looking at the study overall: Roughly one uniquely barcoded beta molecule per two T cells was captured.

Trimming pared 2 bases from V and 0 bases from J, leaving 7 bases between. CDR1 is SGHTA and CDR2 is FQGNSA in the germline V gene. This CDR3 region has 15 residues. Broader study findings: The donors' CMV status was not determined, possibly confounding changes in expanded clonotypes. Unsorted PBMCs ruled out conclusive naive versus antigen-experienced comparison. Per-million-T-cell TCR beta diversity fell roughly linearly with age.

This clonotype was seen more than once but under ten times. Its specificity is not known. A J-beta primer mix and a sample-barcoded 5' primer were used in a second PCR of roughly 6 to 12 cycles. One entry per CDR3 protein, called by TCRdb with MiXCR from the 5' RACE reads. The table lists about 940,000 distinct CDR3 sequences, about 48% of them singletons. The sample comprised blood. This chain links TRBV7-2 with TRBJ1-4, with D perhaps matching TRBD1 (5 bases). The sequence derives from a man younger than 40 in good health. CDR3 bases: TGTGCCAGCAGCTTACAGGACACAACTAATGAAAAACTGTTTTTT. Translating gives CASSLQDTTNEKLFF.